This T cell receptor (beta chain) appears in the sequencing data of a study of regulatory T cells in long-lasting Graves disease. Study findings and constraints: Persistent Graves' patients showed less TCR diversity than newly diagnosed ones. Segments TRBV28, TRBJ1-2 and TRBJ2-5 showed preferential usage in persistent disease.

To make TCR beta libraries, researchers used iRepertoire HTBI primers and Arm-PCR of CDR3 regions. TCRdb redid the calling of the multiplex PCR reads with MiXCR, one entry per CDR3 protein. The repertoire has roughly 500,000 distinct CDR3 sequences, about 22% of them found once; the top ten carry 6.5% to 9%. Time point meaning: persistent/refractory GD, antithyroid drugs over 5 years with positive TRAb. The TCR library used RNA extracted from PBMCs. V gave up 2 bases and J gave up 4 bases; unmatched junction bases: 4. CDR1 is KGHDR, CDR2 SFDVKD, per germline. The CDR3 spans 15 residues. With regard to this clonotype: The target antigen is unknown.

Sequenced material: peripheral blood mononuclear cells (PBMCs), taken when the disease was refractory, from a patient treated with antithyroid drugs. The TCR sequence derives from a female donor with Graves disease. The gene calls are TRBV24-1 and TRBJ2-7, with TRBD1 matching over 10 bases. This CDR3 is CATSDSDRGIYEQYF. The CDR3 DNA reads as TGTGCCACCAGTGATTCGGACAGGGGGATATACGAGCAGTACTTC.